This TCR beta chain came from a study of blood T cell repertoires in COVID-19. Study-level information: The United States, Italy and Spain provided the acute and convalescent COVID-19 samples. The analysed material was cDNA or gDNA that came from T cells, B-cell-depleted T cells, or PBMCs.

In Seattle, patients joined the study during active infection and were tracked longitudinally. Sequencing was performed with immunoSEQ multiplex PCR; in TCRdb, only in-frame clones are kept and a portion is missing. Among about 190,000 clones listed, roughly 87% were seen once. Per the germline V gene, CDR1 is KGHDR and CDR2 is SFDVKD. V was shortened by 3 bases and J by 5 bases, with 19 bases between the two germline ends. The CDR3 sequence is 16 residues long. The sample was peripheral blood. The J gene is TRBJ2-7, the V gene TRBV24-1; tentative D call: TRBD1 (6 bases). This TCR was recovered from a woman aged 55-70 years with COVID-19, enrolled during active disease. The CDR3 protein is CATSDDGTGSPHEQYF. The CDR3 bases are TGTGCCACCAGTGATGACGGCACAGGGAGCCCCCACGAGCAGTACTTC.